This TCR beta chain was obtained from a study of cytomegalovirus exposure and HLA in healthy donors. Method: immunoSEQ multiplex PCR; TCRdb's copy keeps in-frame clones and lacks some. The table has around 240,000 clones, almost 90% seen once; the top ten hold less than 0.4%. Note on this clone: Its antigen is unknown.

Findings of the study overall: It was confirmed in vitro that three of the CMV-associated chains were specific for CMV antigens. The classifier reportedly diagnosed cytomegalovirus status with high sensitivity and specificity. Associated with cytomegalovirus, according to the listing, were 150 to 200 TCR beta chains.

Per germline, CDR1 SGHVS and CDR2 FQNEAQ. Losses at the gene ends were 4 bases for V and 4 bases for J; bases not matched to a gene: 5. This CDR3 spans 15 amino acids. Sample: PBMCs. The source is a woman aged 18 to 35 in good health and CMV-seronegative. The chain combines TRBV7-8 with TRBJ2-1; 9 bases fit TRBD1. CDR3 residues: CASSSRTGAYNEQFF. Written as DNA, the CDR3 is TGTGCCAGCAGCTCGCGGACAGGGGCGTACAATGAGCAGTTCTTC.